This T cell receptor (beta chain) was captured by sequencing in a study of metastatic and nonmetastatic thyroid tumors. Study-wide background: Thyroid patients, malignant and benign, had repertoires compared across blood and tumor or nodule tissue.

No treatment of any kind had been given to any patient before thyroid surgery. V shed 8 bases and J 3 bases; nucleotides not matched to a gene: 9. This CDR3 is 14 amino acids long. Germline lookup yields CDR1 MNHEY and CDR2 SVGEGT. Overall study findings and caveats: Benign nodules reportedly had significantly lower TCR beta diversity than malignant thyroid tumors in blood and tumor.

Original methodology: The study built a papillary thyroid cancer distant-metastasis classifier from CDR3 differences across clinicopathological groups. TCRdb reanalyzed the PCR reads with MiXCR. Here the V and J calls rest on TCRdb's processing, not on the authors' analysis. The sample carries about 12,000 clones, 21% recorded once. This clone appeared a few times. Its antigen is still unknown. The sample consisted of adjacent normal tissue. The clonotype was recovered from a female donor with papillary thyroid cancer or a benign thyroid nodule (not recorded which). Some clones in this sample may be carry-over from other donors' samples. This chain uses TRBV6-2 or TRBV6-3 with TRBJ1-2; 7 nucleotides agree with TRBD1. The CDR3 here is CASSYWDSDYGYTF. CDR3 in DNA: TGTGCCAGCTCATATTGGGACAGTGACTATGGCTACACCTTC.